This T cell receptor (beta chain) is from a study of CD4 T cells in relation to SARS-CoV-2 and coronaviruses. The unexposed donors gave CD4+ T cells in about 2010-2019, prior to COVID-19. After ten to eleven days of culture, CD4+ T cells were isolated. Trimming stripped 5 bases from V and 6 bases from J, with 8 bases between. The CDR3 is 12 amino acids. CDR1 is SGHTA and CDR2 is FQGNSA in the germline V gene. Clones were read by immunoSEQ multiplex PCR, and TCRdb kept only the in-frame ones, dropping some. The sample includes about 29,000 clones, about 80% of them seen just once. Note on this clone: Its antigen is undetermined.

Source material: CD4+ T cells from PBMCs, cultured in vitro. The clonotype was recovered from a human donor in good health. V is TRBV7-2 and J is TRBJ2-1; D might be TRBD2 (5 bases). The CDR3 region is CASSPTSNEQFF. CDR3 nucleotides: TGTGCCAGCAGCCCAACTAGCAATGAGCAGTTCTTC.